These 10 T cell receptor beta chains share one sample of origin, sequenced in a study of blood T cell repertoires in COVID-19. Assay used: immunoSEQ multiplex PCR; TCRdb lists only in-frame clones, some missing. The data contain a few hundred thousand clones, approximately 75% of them seen just once; the ten biggest clones take up about a tenth. Material for sequencing was PBMCs or T cells enriched from blood (not recorded which). The origin of the receptors is a man aged 40-49 years who had recovered from COVID-19.

This chain uses TRBV10-1 with TRBJ2-5, with D possibly TRBD1 on 6 matching bases. The CDR3 loop spans 12 amino acids. Germline V gene data show CDR1 as WNHNN and CDR2 as SYGVQD (reference sequence). V lost 4 bases and J 3 bases, leaving 6 bases between the germline ends. CDR3 in DNA: TGCGCCAGCAGTGCAGGGGAAGAGACCCAGTACTTC. This translates into CASSAGEETQYF.

CDR3 loop: CASSYSPFSETQYF. DNA of the CDR3: TGTGCCAGCAGTTACTCTCCTTTTTCGGAGACCCAGTACTTC. This rearrangement joins TRBV6-5 to TRBJ2-5; no clear D. This CDR3 has 14 residues. Germline CDR1 MNHEY, CDR2 SVGAGI. Trimming took off 0 bases at V and 5 bases at J, with 10 bases between the two ends.

This clone was seen only a few times. The chain recombines TRBV6-5 with TRBJ2-1; 8 bases line up with TRBD1. The germline V gene has CDR1 MNHEY and CDR2 SVGAGI. Trimming took 8 bases from V and 4 from J; bases not matched to a gene: 7. The CDR3 spans 14 residues. CDR3 DNA sequence: TGTGCCAGCCATCACAGGGGGGATTACAATGAGCAGTTCTTC. Translation: CASHHRGDYNEQFF.

The rearrangement uses TRBV10-2 and TRBJ2-7; 13 bases are shared with TRBD2. Per germline, CDR1 WSHSY and CDR2 SAAADI. The CDR3 spans 15 residues. J gave up 2 bases and V 3 bases, and 1 base lay outside the gene matches. CDR3 bases: TGCGCCAGCAGTGATGGGACTAGCGGGACCTACGAGCAGTACTTC. Residues: CASSDGTSGTYEQYF.

V and J are TRBV13 and TRBJ2-4; possibly TRBD1 for D (6 bases). V was shortened by 2 bases and J by 2 bases, with 13 bases between the two germline ends. The CDR3 is 16 residues long. The germline gives CDR1 PRHDT, CDR2 FYEKMQ (reference sequence). Here the CDR3 reads CASSLRSQGTKNIQYF. The CDR3 DNA reads TGTGCCAGCAGCTTAAGGTCTCAGGGGACCAAAAACATTCAGTACTTC.

This rearrangement joins TRBV2 to TRBJ1-2, with D uncertain. The germline CDR1 and CDR2 sequences are SNHLY and FYNNEI. The CDR3 is made up of 12 amino acids. V was cut by 6 bases and J by 3 bases, with 8 bases left in between. CDR3 residues: CASRRSDYGYTF. In DNA, the CDR3 is TGTGCCAGCAGACGGTCGGACTATGGCTACACCTTC.

The J gene is TRBJ2-7, the V gene TRBV6-6; 10 bases match TRBD1. The CDR3 is 16 residues long. Germline V gene lookup returns CDR1 MNHNY and CDR2 SVGAGI (reference sequence). Unmatched junction bases numbered 6, after V lost 1 base and J lost 3 bases. The CDR3 loop is CASSYFGDRGVYEQYF. The CDR3 coding sequence is TGTGCCAGCAGTTACTTCGGGGACAGGGGAGTCTACGAGCAGTACTTC.

The rearrangement uses TRBV14 and TRBJ1-6, with 7 bases that match TRBD1. J lost 0 bases, V lost 4 bases, and 3 bases had no gene match. Germline assignment: CDR1 SGHDN and CDR2 FVKESK. The CDR3 sequence is 16 residues long. CDR3: CASSRDSSSYNSPLHF. In DNA form, the CDR3 reads TGTGCCAGCAGCCGGGACAGTAGCTCCTATAATTCACCCCTCCACTTT.

J is TRBJ1-1 and V is TRBV6-5; D ambiguous. Trimming left V 4 bases short and J 1 base short, with 10 bases between. CDR1 is MNHEY and CDR2 is SVGAGI in the germline V gene. This CDR3 contains 14 residues. In nucleotides, the CDR3 is TGTGCCAGCAGTTTGCACCCTACGAACACTGAAGCTTTCTTT. This encodes CASSLHPTNTEAFF.

V usage is TRBV6-5 and J usage is TRBJ1-1; TRBD1 is a possible D gene (5 bases). This CDR3 region has 13 residues. CDR1 MNHEY and CDR2 SVGAGI come from the germline V gene. Trimming took off 7 bases at V and 7 bases at J, with 16 bases between the two ends. CDR3 protein: CASTNAGLGEAFF. In nucleotides, the CDR3 is TGTGCCAGCACAAACGCAGGGTTGGGTGAAGCTTTCTTT.